One and the same sample provided the 9 T cell receptor beta chains below, sequenced in a study of CD8+CD57+ T cells in acquired aplastic anemia. Template material for TCR beta VDJ and CDR3 profiling consisted of genomic DNA. TCRdb called the reads again in MiXCR, with one record for every CDR3 protein. There are about 170,000 distinct CDR3 sequences in the sample; approximately 44% occur only once, and approximately 1% lies in the top ten. The sample taken for sequencing was sorted CD4+, CD8+, or CD8+CD57+ T cells (not recorded which) from PBMCs. These receptors were taken from a human donor in good health.

The genes are TRBV10-3 and TRBJ2-3; 12 nucleotides align to TRBD2. This CDR3 spans 16 amino acids. Germline CDR1 ENHRY, CDR2 SYGVKD. Unmatched junction bases numbered 7, after V lost 5 bases and J lost 4 bases. CDR3 region: CAISPGTSGYADTQYF. The CDR3 nucleotides are TGTGCCATCAGTCCTGGGACTAGCGGGTATGCAGATACGCAGTATTTT.

The rearrangement uses TRBV29-1 and TRBJ2-5; unclear D gene. CDR3 length: 13 residues. The germline gives CDR1 SQVTM, CDR2 ANQGSEA. V was clipped by 3 bases and J by 0 bases, with 8 bases between them. In nucleotides, the CDR3 is TGCAGCGTTGAGGTGAGGTACCAAGAGACCCAGTACTTC. Its translation is CSVEVRYQETQYF.

The chain carries TRBV5-1 and TRBJ1-1, with 8 bases that match TRBD1. Germline CDR1 is SGHRS and CDR2 is YFSETQ. This CDR3 contains 14 residues. Losses at the gene ends were 4 bases for V and 6 bases for J; bases not matched to a gene: 8. The CDR3, as DNA: TGCGCCAGCAGCATCGGACAGGGTCCACCTGAAGCTTTCTTT. It specifies CASSIGQGPPEAFF.

The gene calls are TRBV5-1 and TRBJ1-6, with a possible D match to TRBD1 (5 bases). The CDR3 is made up of 14 amino acids. V was trimmed by 4 bases and J by 3 bases, leaving 8 bases between them. CDR1 and CDR2 from the germline V gene are SGHRS and YFSETQ. CDR3 protein: CASSAGNYNSPLHF. The CDR3, as DNA: TGCGCCAGCAGCGCAGGGAACTATAATTCACCCCTCCACTTT.

V usage is TRBV7-8 and J usage is TRBJ1-5; maybe TRBD1 (6 bases). Trimming left V 3 bases short and J 1 base short, with 16 bases between. Germline CDR1 and CDR2: SGHVS and FQNEAQ. This CDR3 has 17 amino acids. DNA for the CDR3: TGTGCCAGCAGCTTGGGTAACTTGCAGGGGAGCAATCAGCCCCAGCATTTT. It is translated as CASSLGNLQGSNQPQHF.

At least ten counts were recorded for this clonotype. The J gene is TRBJ2-7, the V gene TRBV3-1; a weak D match, TRBD1 (6 bases). This CDR3 has 15 residues. The V and J ends lost 4 bases and 3 bases respectively, with 16 bases between them. The germline gives CDR1 LGHDT, CDR2 YNNKEL (reference sequence). Here the CDR3 reads CASSRKIQGRYEQYF. The DNA of the CDR3 is TGTGCCAGCAGCCGGAAAATACAGGGTCGCTACGAGCAGTACTTC.

This clonotype was counted between two and nine times. This chain uses TRBV27 with TRBJ2-7; 7 bases map to TRBD1. CDR3 length: 14 residues. Germline V gives CDR1 MNHEY, CDR2 SMNVEV (reference sequence). With 5 bases clipped from V and 4 bases from J, the junction kept 8 bases outside the gene matches. CDR3 sequence (DNA): TGTGCCAGCAGTCCCGGGACAGCCCTTTACGAGCAGTACTTC. This codes for CASSPGTALYEQYF.

Here the CDR3 reads CASTTPMTAGANVLTF. CDR3 nucleotides: TGTGCCAGTACCACCCCCATGACTGCTGGGGCCAACGTCCTGACTTTC. This chain uses TRBV7-3 with TRBJ2-6; D ambiguous. The V end lost 9 bases, the J end lost 2 bases, and 17 bases lay between the germline ends. The germline gives CDR1 SGHTA, CDR2 FQGTGA. The CDR3 length is 16 residues.

By share, this clonotype ranks as medium-sized. The chain joins TRBV7-2 to TRBJ2-5; TRBD2 agrees at 12 bases. CDR1 SGHTA and CDR2 FQGNSA come from the germline V gene. This CDR3 contains 18 residues. With V trimmed by 1 base and J by 4 bases, 10 bases remained unmatched. CDR3 residues: CASSLGRRLAGEGETQYF. The CDR3 DNA reads TGTGCCAGCAGCTTAGGTCGTCGACTAGCGGGGGAAGGAGAGACCCAGTACTTC.